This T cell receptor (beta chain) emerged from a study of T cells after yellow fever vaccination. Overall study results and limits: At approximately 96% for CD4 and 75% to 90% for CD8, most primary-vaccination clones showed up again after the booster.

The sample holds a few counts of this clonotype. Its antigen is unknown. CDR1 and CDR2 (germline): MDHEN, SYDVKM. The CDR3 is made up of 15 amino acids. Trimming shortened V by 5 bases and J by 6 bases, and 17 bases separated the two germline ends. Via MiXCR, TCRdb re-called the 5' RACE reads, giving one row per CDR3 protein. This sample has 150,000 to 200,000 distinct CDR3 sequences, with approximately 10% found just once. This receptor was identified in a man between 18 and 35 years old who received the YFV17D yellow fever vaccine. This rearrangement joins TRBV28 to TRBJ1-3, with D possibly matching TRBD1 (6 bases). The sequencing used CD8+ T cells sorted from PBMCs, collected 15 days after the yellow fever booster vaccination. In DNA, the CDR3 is TGTGCCAGCAGTGCCGGGACATACGATCCAAACACCATATATTTT. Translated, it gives CASSAGTYDPNTIYF.